Following are 7 T cell receptor beta chains from one sample sequenced in a study of neoadjuvant anti-PD-1 for oral cavity cancer. Sequenced by immunoSEQ multiplex PCR; TCRdb stores in-frame clones only, minus some. The sample holds 55,000 to 75,000 clones, about 90% seen once. Time point indicated: after neoadjuvant nivolumab, at surgical resection. The material was PBMCs, obtained after nivolumab (anti-PD-1) treatment. The origin of the receptors is a person aged 35-79 years with oral cavity squamous cell carcinoma.

The rearrangement uses TRBV28 and TRBJ2-3, with TRBD1 matching over 7 bases. The CDR3 has 14 residues. Germline loops: CDR1 MDHEN, CDR2 SYDVKM. J gave up 2 bases and V 5 bases, and 4 bases lay outside the gene matches. The CDR3 DNA reads TGTGCCAGCAGTCTGGGACAGCTCACAGATACGCAGTATTTT. Translation: CASSLGQLTDTQYF.

This chain joins TRBV18 and TRBJ1-2; D might be TRBD1 (5 bases). CDR3 size: 15 residues. V was cut by 1 base and J by 4 bases, with 13 bases left in between. In germline, CDR1 is KGHSH, CDR2 LQKENI. The CDR3 DNA follows: TGTGCCAGCTCACCACTCCGGGGGGATAGCTATGGCTACACCTTC. It specifies CASSPLRGDSYGYTF.

The chain joins TRBV18 to TRBJ1-5; TRBD1 aligns across 8 bases. In germline, CDR1 is KGHSH, CDR2 LQKENI. V trimming: 3 bases; J trimming: 4 bases; junction bases outside the gene matches: 8. The CDR3 has 16 residues. This chain's CDR3 is CASSPGRQGINQPQHF. The CDR3 bases are TGTGCCAGCTCACCCGGTCGACAGGGGATAAATCAGCCCCAGCATTTT.

J is TRBJ2-3 and V is TRBV29-1; 13 positions agree with TRBD2. CDR3 length: 16 residues. The germline V gene encodes CDR1 SQVTM and CDR2 ANQGSEA. V trimming: 8 bases; J trimming: 2 bases; junction bases outside the gene matches: 10. The CDR3 DNA follows: TGCAGCCTGTTGGGACTAGCGGGGTTAAACACAGATACGCAGTATTTT. Amino acid sequence: CSLLGLAGLNTDTQYF.

The V and J genes are TRBV4-1 and TRBJ1-2; D is possibly TRBD1 (6 bases). Trimming stripped 1 base from V and 8 bases from J, with 14 bases between. The CDR3 loop spans 14 amino acids. The germline gives CDR1 MGHRA, CDR2 YSYEKL. The CDR3 spells CASSQAGGGGGYTF. Written as DNA, the CDR3 is TGCGCCAGCAGCCAAGCGGGGGGGGGCGGGGGCTACACCTTC.

V usage is TRBV2 and J usage is TRBJ2-7; D is possibly TRBD2 (6 bases). The CDR3 has 14 residues. Germline assignment: CDR1 SNHLY and CDR2 FYNNEI. V lost 2 bases and J 6 bases, leaving 14 bases between the germline ends. CDR3 nucleotide sequence: TGTGCCAGCAGTGAAACGCCTGGCGGGGCCGAGCAGTACTTC. Its protein product is CASSETPGGAEQYF.

J is TRBJ1-2 and V is TRBV27; a weak D match, TRBD1 (6 bases). The V gene lost 8 bases and the J gene lost 4 bases, with 17 bases spanning the gap. The CDR3 loop spans 14 amino acids. CDR1 MNHEY and CDR2 SMNVEV come from the germline V gene (reference sequence). The CDR3 loop is CASGAGVGSYGYTF. CDR3 DNA sequence: TGTGCCAGCGGGGCAGGGGTTGGCTCCTATGGCTACACCTTC.